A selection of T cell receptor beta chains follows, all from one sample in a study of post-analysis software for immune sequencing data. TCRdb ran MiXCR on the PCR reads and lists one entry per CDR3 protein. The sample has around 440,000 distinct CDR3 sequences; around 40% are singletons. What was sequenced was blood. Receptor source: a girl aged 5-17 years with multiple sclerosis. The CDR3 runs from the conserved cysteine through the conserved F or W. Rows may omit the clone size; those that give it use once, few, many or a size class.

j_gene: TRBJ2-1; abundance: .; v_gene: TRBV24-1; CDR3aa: CATSDPRGGSSYNEQFF
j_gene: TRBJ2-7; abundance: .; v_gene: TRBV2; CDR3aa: CASKVTENYEQYF
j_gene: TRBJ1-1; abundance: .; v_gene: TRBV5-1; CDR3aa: CASSLQVENTEAFF
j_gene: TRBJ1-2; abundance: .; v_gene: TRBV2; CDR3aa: CASSDENLYDPANYGYTF
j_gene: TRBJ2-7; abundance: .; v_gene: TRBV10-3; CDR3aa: CAISVTVPGQGSYEQYF
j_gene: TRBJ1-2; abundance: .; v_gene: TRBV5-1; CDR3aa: CASSLPTQRGYGYTF
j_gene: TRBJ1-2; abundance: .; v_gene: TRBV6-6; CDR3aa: CASSPDRVNYGYTF
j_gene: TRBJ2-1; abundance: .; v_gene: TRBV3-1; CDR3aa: CASSQPTSGSINEQFF
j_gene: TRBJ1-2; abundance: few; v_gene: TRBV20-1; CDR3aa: CSPTGTAYGYTF
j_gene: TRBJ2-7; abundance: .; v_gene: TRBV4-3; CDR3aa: CASSQSQGGPYEQYF
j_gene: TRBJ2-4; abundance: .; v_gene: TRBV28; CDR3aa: CASSPTGGDIKYF
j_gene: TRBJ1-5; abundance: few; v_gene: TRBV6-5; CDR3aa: CASSYFGVNQPQHF
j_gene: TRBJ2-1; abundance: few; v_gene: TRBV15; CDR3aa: CATSRDSGRGNEQFF
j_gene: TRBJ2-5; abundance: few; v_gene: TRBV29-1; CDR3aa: CSVDKREGETQYF
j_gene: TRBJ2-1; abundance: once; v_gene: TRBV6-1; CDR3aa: CAVAVIYNEQFF
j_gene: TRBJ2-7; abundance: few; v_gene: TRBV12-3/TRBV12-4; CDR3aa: CASRRDTLYEQYF
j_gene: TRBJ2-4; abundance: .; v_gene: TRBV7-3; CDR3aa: CASSPLGGRTNEQYF
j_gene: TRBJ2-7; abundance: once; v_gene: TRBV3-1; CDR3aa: CASSQGPEAYEQYF
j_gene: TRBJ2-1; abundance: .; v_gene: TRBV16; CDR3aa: CASSEGPGLITGHEQFF
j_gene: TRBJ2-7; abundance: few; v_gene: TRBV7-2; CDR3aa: CASSLDNASNYEQYF
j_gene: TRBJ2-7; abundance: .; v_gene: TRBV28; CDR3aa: CASSLNRGTYEQYF
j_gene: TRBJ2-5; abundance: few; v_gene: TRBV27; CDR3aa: CASSPTGTAQETQYF
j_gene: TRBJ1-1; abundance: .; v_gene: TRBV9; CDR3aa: CASSEEGLAAVNTEAFF
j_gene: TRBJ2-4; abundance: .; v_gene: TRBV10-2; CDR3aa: CASSSREVWAKNIQYF
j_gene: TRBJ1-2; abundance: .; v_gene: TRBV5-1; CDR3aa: CASSVTGGDYGCTF
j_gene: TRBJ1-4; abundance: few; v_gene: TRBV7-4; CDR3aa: CASSPRAGGLGTTNEKLFF
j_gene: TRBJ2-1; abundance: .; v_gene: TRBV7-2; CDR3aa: CASSAGLGTYNEQFF
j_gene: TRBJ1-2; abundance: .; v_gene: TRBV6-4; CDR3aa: CASSAGTEYGYTF
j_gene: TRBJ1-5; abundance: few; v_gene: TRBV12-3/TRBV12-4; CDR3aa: CASSFGTGDQPQHF